The 17 T cell receptor beta chains below were found in one sample sequenced in a study of T cell responses to AZD1222 COVID-19 vaccine (dated by TCRdb to 2020 to 2023). Read against the paper, the sample's time point label means: about 28 days (+/-7) after the second vaccine dose. Libraries were made using the immunoSEQ multiplex PCR assay. TCRdb retrieved this table from immuneACCESS and kept in-frame rearrangements only. Not all clones are present; in checked studies, unresolved V genes account for under half, and no reason is known for the remainder. This sample lists tens of thousands of clones; roughly 75% were detected once. Approximately 47% of the sample comes from the top ten. The sample here was peripheral blood, taken 28 days after the second AZD1222 dose. The source is an adult who received the AZD1222 COVID-19 vaccine.

V gene TRBV7-8 combines with J gene TRBJ2-7; D may be TRBD1 (5 bases). V was pared by 6 bases and J by 0 bases, with 18 bases between. Germline-derived CDR1 and CDR2 are SGHVS and FQNEAQ. This CDR3 has 16 amino acids. Written as DNA, the CDR3 is TGTGCCAGCAGTTCGAATTCCGGACAAGTCTCCTACGAGCAGTACTTC. It codes for CASSSNSGQVSYEQYF.

In this sample, this clone turned up once. This chain joins TRBV28 and TRBJ2-3, with TRBD1 as a possible D gene (5 bases). Germline V gene lookup returns CDR1 MDHEN and CDR2 SYDVKM. Trimming removed 6 bases at V and 1 base at J, with 8 bases between. There are 13 residues in the CDR3. CDR3 bases: TGTGCCAGCAGAAAGACAGGCACAGATACGCAGTATTTT. It encodes CASRKTGTDTQYF.

This chain joins TRBV28 and TRBJ1-5, with D possibly being TRBD1 (5 bases). The germline V gene encodes CDR1 MDHEN and CDR2 SYDVKM. CDR3 length: 13 residues. Trimming removed 11 bases from V and 0 bases from J, with 11 bases in between. The CDR3 loop reads CASGLYSNQPQHF. The CDR3 DNA is TGTGCCTCGGGACTTTATAGCAATCAGCCCCAGCATTTT.

This chain uses TRBV28 with TRBJ2-3; possibly TRBD2 for D (6 bases). The CDR3 is made up of 14 amino acids. The V and J ends lost 3 bases and 6 bases respectively, with 13 bases between them. Germline V lookup: CDR1 MDHEN, CDR2 SYDVKM. CDR3 amino acids: CASSFTDGRDTQYF. CDR3 DNA sequence: TGTGCCAGCAGTTTCACGGATGGGAGGGATACGCAGTATTTT.

The V gene is TRBV30, the J gene TRBJ1-2; tentatively, D is TRBD1 (5 bases). Germline values: CDR1 GTSNPN, CDR2 SVGIG (reference sequence). The CDR3 is made up of 13 amino acids. Trimming stripped 2 bases from V and 1 base from J, with 8 bases between. CDR3 sequence (DNA): TGTGCCTGGAGTTCGGGACGTAACTATGGCTACACCTTC. Translating gives CAWSSGRNYGYTF. The full variable domain, with the rest looked up from reference TRBV30 and TRBJ1-2, is SQTIHQWPATLVQPVGSPLSLECTVEGTSNPNLYWYRQAAGRGLQLLFYSVGIGQISSEVPQNLSASRPQDRQFILSSKKLLLSDSGFYLCAWSSGRNYGYTFGSGTRLTVV.

The rearrangement links TRBV4-2 to TRBJ2-3; TRBD2 matches at 8 bases. This CDR3 comprises 15 residues. V shed 1 base and J 8 bases; nucleotides not matched to a gene: 8. Looked up from germline, CDR1 is LGHNA and CDR2 is YNFKEQ. In nucleotides, the CDR3 is TGTGCCAGCAGCCAAGTTGAAGCGGGAGTGGGTACGCAGTATTTT. It translates to CASSQVEAGVGTQYF.

The rearrangement uses TRBV28 and TRBJ2-1; D not certain. Germline-derived CDR1 and CDR2 are MDHEN and SYDVKM. V was shortened by 7 bases and J by 12 bases, with 16 bases between the two germline ends. There are 12 residues in the CDR3. CDR3 protein: CASTDPTLRQFF. DNA for the CDR3: TGTGCCAGCACCGACCCAACATTGCGGCAGTTCTTC.

This clone occurred once. The chain joins TRBV28 to TRBJ2-7; 7 bases align to TRBD1. With V trimmed by 2 bases and J by 0 bases, 7 bases remained unmatched. Germline CDR1 reads MDHEN; CDR2 reads SYDVKM. There are 16 residues in the CDR3. The CDR3: CASSLGPGQSSYEQYF. CDR3 sequence (DNA): TGTGCCAGCAGTTTAGGTCCGGGACAGAGCTCCTACGAGCAGTACTTC.

For this clone: The sample holds other DNA sequences that translate to the same CDR3. J is TRBJ1-2 and V is TRBV3-1 (or the pseudogene TRBV3-2), with D perhaps matching TRBD1 (6 bases). V lost 4 bases and J lost 8, with 14 bases in between. The CDR3 is made up of 13 amino acids. CDR1 is LGHDT, CDR2 YNNKEL, per germline (reference sequence). This CDR3 is CASSPLGAGGYTF. CDR3 nucleotide sequence: TGTGCCAGCAGCCCCCTGGGGGCGGGGGGCTACACCTTC.

This clone is a singleton in its sample. The gene calls are TRBV24-1 and TRBJ2-1; no definite D call. Germline CDR1 reads KGHDR; CDR2 reads SFDVKD. V lost 0 bases and J 2 bases, leaving 10 bases between the germline ends. This CDR3 has 16 residues. The CDR3 DNA sequence: TGTGCCACCAGTGATTTGGGTACGCCCCCCTACAATGAGCAGTTCTTC. It translates to CATSDLGTPPYNEQFF.

This sequence joins TRBV24-1 and TRBJ1-2, with D possibly matching TRBD1 (5 bases). Trimming took off 3 bases at V and 3 bases at J, with 19 bases between the two ends. The CDR3 runs to 17 residues. The V gene's germline CDR1 is KGHDR and CDR2 SFDVKD. CDR3 sequence reads: CATSDPSLPDTHYGYTF. For the CDR3, the DNA is TGTGCCACCAGTGATCCCAGCTTACCGGACACCCACTATGGCTACACCTTC.

The rearrangement uses TRBV5-6 and TRBJ2-1; 12 bases are shared with TRBD2. CDR3 length equals 17 residues. In germline, CDR1 is SGHDT, CDR2 YYEEEE. J lost 6 bases, V lost 0 bases, and 7 bases had no gene match. The CDR3 here is CASSLVGGTSGPNEQFF. DNA for the CDR3: TGTGCCAGCAGCTTGGTAGGGGGGACTAGCGGGCCCAATGAGCAGTTCTTC.

The chain uses TRBV3-1 (or the pseudogene TRBV3-2) and TRBJ1-5; D is ambiguous. Trimming removed 4 bases at V and 0 bases at J, with 10 bases between. The CDR3 runs to 15 residues. Germline-derived CDR1 and CDR2 are LGHDT and YNNKEL (reference sequence). In DNA form, the CDR3 reads TGTGCCAGCAGCCCCCGGTTGAATAGCAATCAGCCCCAGCATTTT. Amino acids: CASSPRLNSNQPQHF.

V usage is TRBV4-3 and J usage is TRBJ1-2; no clear D gene. The germline V gene has CDR1 LGHNA and CDR2 YSLEER. CDR3 size: 13 residues. V dropped 1 base and J dropped 5 bases, with 8 bases sitting between them. The CDR3 bases are TGCGCCAGCAGCCAAGTTGGAGGGTATGGCTACACCTTC. Amino acid sequence: CASSQVGGYGYTF.

The rearrangement links TRBV11-2 to TRBJ1-3; D perhaps matches TRBD1 (6 bases). CDR3 length: 15 residues. Per the germline V gene, CDR1 is SGHAT and CDR2 is FQNNGV. V gave up 1 base and J gave up 2 bases, with 9 bases separating them. CDR3 in DNA: TGTGCCAGCAGCTTAGGGGGGGCGCCTGGAAACACCATATATTTT. It is translated as CASSLGGAPGNTIYF.

The chain recombines TRBV7-9 with TRBJ1-3, with D perhaps matching TRBD1 (5 bases). V lost 0 bases, J lost 4 bases, and 7 bases lay in between. Germline CDR1 is SEHNR and CDR2 is FQNEAQ (reference sequence). CDR3 length: 14 amino acids. For the CDR3, the DNA is TGTGCCAGCAGCTTAGCAGGGGCAGGAAACACCATATATTTT. Protein sequence: CASSLAGAGNTIYF.

The chain joins TRBV28 to TRBJ1-2, with D possibly TRBD1 on 5 matching bases. The CDR3 runs 15 residues. The germline V gene encodes CDR1 MDHEN and CDR2 SYDVKM. Trimming took 3 bases from V and 7 from J, leaving 18 bases between them. DNA for the CDR3: TGTGCCAGCAGTTTTAGTCGTCAGGGAGGGAGTGGCTACACCTTC. It encodes CASSFSRQGGSGYTF.